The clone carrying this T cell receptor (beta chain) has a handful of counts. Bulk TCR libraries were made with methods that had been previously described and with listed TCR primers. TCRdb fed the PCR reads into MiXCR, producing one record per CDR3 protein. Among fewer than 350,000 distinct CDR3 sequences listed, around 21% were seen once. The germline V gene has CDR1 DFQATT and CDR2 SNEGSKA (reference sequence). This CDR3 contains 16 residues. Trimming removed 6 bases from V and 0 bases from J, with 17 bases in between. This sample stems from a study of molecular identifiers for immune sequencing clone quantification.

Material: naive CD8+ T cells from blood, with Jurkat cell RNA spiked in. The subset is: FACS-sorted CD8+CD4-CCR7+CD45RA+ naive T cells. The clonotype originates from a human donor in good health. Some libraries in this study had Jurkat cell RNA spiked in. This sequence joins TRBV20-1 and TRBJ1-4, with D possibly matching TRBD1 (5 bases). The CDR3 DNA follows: TGCAGTGCGACTCTTAATTGGGGCACAACTAATGAAAAACTGTTTTTT. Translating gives CSATLNWGTTNEKLFF.